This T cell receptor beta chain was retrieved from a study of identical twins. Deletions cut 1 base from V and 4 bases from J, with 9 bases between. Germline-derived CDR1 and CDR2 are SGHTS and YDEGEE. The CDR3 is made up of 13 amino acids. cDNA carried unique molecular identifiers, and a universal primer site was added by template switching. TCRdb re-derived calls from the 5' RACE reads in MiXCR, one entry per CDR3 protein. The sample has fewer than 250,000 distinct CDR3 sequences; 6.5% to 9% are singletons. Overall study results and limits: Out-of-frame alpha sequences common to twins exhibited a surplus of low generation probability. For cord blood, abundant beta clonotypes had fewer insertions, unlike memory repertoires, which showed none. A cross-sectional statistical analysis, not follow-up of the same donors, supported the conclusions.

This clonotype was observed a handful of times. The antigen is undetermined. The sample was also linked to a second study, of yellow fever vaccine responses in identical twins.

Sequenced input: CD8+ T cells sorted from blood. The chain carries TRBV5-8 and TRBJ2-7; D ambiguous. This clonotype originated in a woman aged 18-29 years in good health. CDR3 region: CASSLSAAYEQYV. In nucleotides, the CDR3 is TGTGCCAGCAGCTTGTCCGCAGCTTACGAGCAGTACGTC.